The text below deals with one T cell receptor (beta chain). Its antigen is as yet unknown. This CDR3 has 12 amino acids. Germline V gives CDR1 SGHRS, CDR2 YFSETQ. This record belongs to a study of T cells expressing NK-cell markers. The wider study: The study drew TCR beta repertoires from sorted CD3+CD56+NKG2C+, CD3+CD56+NKG2C- and CD3+CD56-NKG2C+ T cells. HCMV seropositivity marked seven of the eight sequenced donors; one was seronegative.

Points from the study as a whole: The same clonotypes also predominated in the CD3+CD56-NKG2C+ fraction of several donors. NKG2C+ dominant clonotypes from over 5 donors made up about 1.0-7.5% of CD8+ T cells.

Reprocessing the 5' RACE reads, TCRdb reports a single entry for every CDR3 protein and omits DNA. The repertoire shows under 600,000 distinct CDR3 sequences; the top ten hold over 1.3%. This TCR was recovered from a woman in her forties or fifties in good health. J is TRBJ1-1 and V is TRBV5-1; TCRdb lists TRBD1, though no DNA is available to test this call. Material: blood T cells: a sorted CD56 or NKG2C T cell subset, CD4+ or CD8+ T cells, or bulk PBMC T cells (not recorded which). This chain's CDR3 is CASSHRGSEAFF.